This is a list of T cell receptor beta chains from one sample in a study of cytomegalovirus exposure and HLA in healthy donors. Libraries were prepared by immunoSEQ multiplex PCR; TCRdb keeps only in-frame clonotypes and omits some of them. The sample has around 230,000 clones, about 75% seen once. Specimen: PBMCs. The receptors derive from a male donor in good health and CMV-seronegative. CDR3s include the opening cysteine and the closing phenylalanine or tryptophan. Fields, in order: V gene, D gene, J gene, clone size, CDR3 protein, CDR3 DNA. A D gene is named only where the DNA matches it firmly. Part of the rows lack a size; the others show once, few, many or a class for expanded clones.

>TRBV29-1|.|TRBJ2-7|.
CSVEDPLRGYEQYF
TGCAGCGTTGAAGATCCTCTACGGGGGTACGAGCAGTACTTC
>TRBV5-1|TRBD1|TRBJ2-6|.
CASSLGGGTAHSGANVLTF
TGCGCCAGCAGCTTGGGAGGTGGGACAGCACACTCTGGGGCCAACGTCCTGACTTTC
>TRBV30|.|TRBJ2-7|.
CAWSVHTLEQYF
TGTGCCTGGAGTGTTCACACCCTGGAGCAGTACTTC
>TRBV7-6|.|TRBJ1-5|.
CASSLGTGENQPQHF
TGTGCCAGCAGCTTAGGAACAGGAGAAAATCAGCCCCAGCATTTT
>TRBV18|TRBD2|TRBJ2-7|.
CASSPKTSGRRSYEQYF
TGTGCCAGCTCACCAAAGACTAGCGGGAGACGCTCCTACGAGCAGTACTTC
>TRBV7-3|.|TRBJ2-7|.
CASSPDGHSYEQYF
TGTGCCAGCAGCCCGGACGGACACTCCTACGAGCAGTACTTC
>TRBV10-1|TRBD1|TRBJ2-5|few
CASSESGQWLFVETQYF
TGCGCCAGCAGTGAGTCGGGACAGTGGCTTTTCGTAGAGACCCAGTACTTC
>TRBV6-6|TRBD2|TRBJ2-1|.
CASSYGPGGGNNEQFF
TGTGCCAGCAGTTACGGGCCGGGGGGAGGTAACAATGAGCAGTTCTTC
>TRBV27|.|TRBJ2-7|.
CASRRDSSYEQYF
TGTGCCAGCAGGCGGGACAGCTCCTACGAGCAGTACTTC
>TRBV6-6|.|TRBJ1-1|.
CASTRKADTTEAFF
TGTGCCAGTACCAGAAAGGCAGACACCACTGAAGCTTTCTTT
>TRBV6-1|TRBD2|TRBJ2-1|.
CASSVASGGSYNEQFF
TGTGCCAGCAGTGTAGCTAGCGGGGGCTCCTACAATGAGCAGTTCTTC
>TRBV6-1|TRBD1|TRBJ1-2|few
CASSGDRGNYGYTF
TGTGCCAGCAGTGGGGACAGGGGGAACTATGGCTACACCTTC
>TRBV6-5|.|TRBJ1-1|.
CASSYSRGMHTEAFF
TGTGCCAGCAGTTACTCGCGGGGGATGCACACTGAAGCTTTCTTT
>TRBV27|TRBD1|TRBJ2-7|.
CASSPDRAFSYEQYF
TGTGCCAGCAGCCCGGACAGGGCCTTCTCCTACGAGCAGTACTTC
>TRBV11-2|TRBD2|TRBJ2-3|.
CASSLGTSGRYTQYF
TGTGCCAGCAGCTTAGGGACTAGCGGGAGGTATACGCAGTATTTT
>TRBV5-1|TRBD2|TRBJ2-1|.
CASSQLGTSGEQFF
TGCGCCAGCAGCCAGCTAGGGACTAGCGGTGAGCAGTTCTTC
>TRBV2|TRBD1|TRBJ1-2|.
CASTTTGGLDYGYTF
TGTGCCAGCACCACCACAGGGGGCTTGGACTATGGCTACACCTTC
>TRBV5-1|TRBD2|TRBJ2-3|.
CASSRGTSGDGDTQYF
TGCGCCAGCAGCCGAGGGACTAGCGGGGATGGCGATACGCAGTATTTT
>TRBV19|.|TRBJ2-7|.
CASSIRGYEQYF
TGTGCCAGTAGTATACGGGGCTACGAGCAGTACTTC
>TRBV30|.|TRBJ1-1|few
CAVQLGGTEAFF
TGTGCCGTTCAACTGGGGGGCACTGAAGCTTTCTTT
>TRBV27|TRBD1|TRBJ1-4|.
CASRTRQGEKLFF
TGTGCCAGCAGAACCCGACAGGGGGAAAAACTGTTTTTT
>TRBV6-1|.|TRBJ1-2|.
CASSDSGSYGYTF
TGTGCCAGCAGTGATTCGGGTAGCTATGGCTACACCTTC
>TRBV6-6|.|TRBJ1-1|.
CASSNTGTSPNTEAFF
TGTGCCAGCAGTAACACAGGGACCTCGCCGAACACTGAAGCTTTCTTT